This T cell receptor beta chain was sequenced in a study of shared clonotypes between healthy human individuals. Looked up from germline, CDR1 is SGHTA and CDR2 is FQGNSA. This CDR3 spans 14 amino acids. Trimming cost V 3 bases and J 3 bases, with 11 bases left between them. TCRdb's table, derived via immunoSEQ multiplex PCR, lists solely in-frame clones and lacks some. There are about 2 million clones in the sample; 95% occur only once, and 0.1% to 0.15% lies in the top ten. The material sequenced was naive CD4+ T cells sorted from blood. Subset: CD45RA+ positively selected. The chain has TRBV7-2 and TRBJ2-5; D may be TRBD2 (5 bases). This clonotype was sampled from a man between 18 and 29 years old in good health. The chain's CDR3 is CASSFTGSEETQYF. DNA of the CDR3: TGTGCCAGCAGCTTCACTGGGAGTGAAGAGACCCAGTACTTC.